This is a list of T cell receptor beta chains from one sample in a study of blood T cell repertoires in COVID-19. The repertoire was sequenced with immunoSEQ multiplex PCR; TCRdb's copy has only in-frame clones and lacks some. The sample includes approximately 220,000 clones, around 90% of them seen just once. Sequenced sample: PBMCs or T cells enriched from blood (not recorded which). Receptors were obtained from a man between 25 and 39 years old who had been exposed to COVID-19. Each CDR3 is given with its conserved first and last residue. D genes are given only for firm matches. Some rows have no size entry. The others give once, few or many, or a class for an expanded clone.

cdr3_length,j_call,v_call,d_call,clone_size,cdr3_nt,cdr3_aa
13,TRBJ1-2,TRBV21-1,.,.,TGTGCCAGCAGCAAAGAAAAGTTGCTAGGCTACACCTTC,CASSKEKLLGYTF
14,TRBJ2-5,TRBV10-3,TRBD2,.,TGTGCCATCAGCCTGACTAGCGGGGAAGAGACCCAGTACTTC,CAISLTSGEETQYF
8,TRBJ1-2,TRBV30,.,.,TGTGCTTCTTATGGCTACACCTTC,CASYGYTF
12,TRBJ2-7,TRBV11-2,.,.,TGTGCCAGCAGCCCAAGAGCCTACGAGCAGTACTTC,CASSPRAYEQYF
16,TRBJ2-7,TRBV4-3,TRBD1,.,TGCGCCAGCAGCCAAGAAAGGGACAGAATGATCTACGAGCAGTACTTC,CASSQERDRMIYEQYF
15,TRBJ2-1,TRBV13,TRBD2,.,TGTGCCAGCAGCCAAGCGGGGGGTCTCTACAATGAGCAGTTCTTC,CASSQAGGLYNEQFF
16,TRBJ2-5,TRBV3-1/TRBV3-2,TRBD2,.,TGTGCCAGCAGCCAGGCTAGCGGGGGGGGGAGAGAGACCCAGTACTTC,CASSQASGGGRETQYF
15,TRBJ2-5,TRBV6-2/TRBV6-3,TRBD2,.,TGTGCCAGCAGTACAGAAGCGGGGGGGCGGGAGACCCAGTACTTC,CASSTEAGGRETQYF
14,TRBJ1-5,TRBV19,TRBD1,.,TGTGCCAGTAGTTTCACAGGGGTTGGTCAGCCCCAGCATTTT,CASSFTGVGQPQHF
14,TRBJ1-2,TRBV3-1/TRBV3-2,.,few,TGTGCCAGCAGCCAAGATGCGACACTCTATGGCTACACCTTC,CASSQDATLYGYTF
15,TRBJ1-2,TRBV7-3,TRBD1,.,TGTGCCAGCAGCTTAAAGGGCGGGACAGACTATGGCTACACCTTC,CASSLKGGTDYGYTF
15,TRBJ1-4,TRBV6-5,.,.,TGTGCCAGCAGAAGAGACCGGAGCGGGTATGAAAAACTGTTTTTT,CASRRDRSGYEKLFF
11,TRBJ2-3,TRBV11-2,.,.,TGTGCCATCCGGTCCGGGGATACGCAGTATTTT,CAIRSGDTQYF
17,TRBJ2-3,TRBV5-1,.,.,TGCGCCAGCAGCCCGAGGACAGACACGGACCTGACAGATACGCAGTATTTT,CASSPRTDTDLTDTQYF
17,TRBJ2-7,TRBV30,TRBD2,.,TGTGCCTGCCTAGGTGGGACTAGCGGGGGATCAAGCTACGAGCAGTACTTC,CACLGGTSGGSSYEQYF
16,TRBJ2-1,TRBV3-1/TRBV3-2,TRBD2,.,TGTGCCAGCAGCCCGACCCTAGCGGGGGTTGCCTATGAGCAGTTCTTC,CASSPTLAGVAYEQFF
17,TRBJ1-2,TRBV13,TRBD1,.,TGTGCCAGCAGTCAGAGATGGCGGGCCACAGGGGACGATGGCTACACCTTC,CASSQRWRATGDDGYTF
16,TRBJ2-6,TRBV3-1/TRBV3-2,TRBD1,.,TGTGCCAGCAGCCTCGCAGGGGGCACTGGGGCCAACGTCCTGACTTTC,CASSLAGGTGANVLTF
12,TRBJ1-5,TRBV10-3,TRBD1,.,TGTGCCGCCGGGACAGGGGATCAGCCCCAGCATTTT,CAAGTGDQPQHF
12,TRBJ2-5,TRBV30,TRBD2,.,TGTGCCTGGGGGACTAGTGAAGAGACCCAGTACTTC,CAWGTSEETQYF
15,TRBJ1-1,TRBV5-1,.,.,TGCGCCAGCAGCGGAGTTCAAGCAGTTAACACTGAAGCTTTCTTT,CASSGVQAVNTEAFF
11,TRBJ1-1,TRBV6-2/TRBV6-3,.,.,TGTGCCAGCAGTTCGGGTTTCGAAGCTTTCTTT,CASSSGFEAFF
13,TRBJ1-1,TRBV19,.,.,TGTGCCACCAAGGGAGGAATCGGAACTGAAGCTTTCTTT,CATKGGIGTEAFF
14,TRBJ2-5,TRBV7-9,.,.,TGTGCCAGCAGCTATTGGTCAGGTCAAGAGACCCAGTACTTC,CASSYWSGQETQYF
18,TRBJ1-1,TRBV19,TRBD1,.,TGTGCCAGTAGTAATCCCCAGGGGGGCCCGGGAATGAACACTGAAGCTTTCTTT,CASSNPQGGPGMNTEAFF
12,TRBJ2-3,TRBV11-2,.,.,TGTGCCAGCAGCTACAGAGGGGATACGCAGTATTTT,CASSYRGDTQYF
16,TRBJ2-3,TRBV7-3,.,.,TGTGCCAGCAGCTTAACGTTGGGGGGAAAGACAGATACGCAGTATTTT,CASSLTLGGKTDTQYF
14,TRBJ2-7,TRBV5-1,TRBD1,.,TGCGCCAGCGGGGCCGGGACAGGGTTCTACGAGCAGTACTTC,CASGAGTGFYEQYF
16,TRBJ1-5,TRBV18,.,.,TGTGCCAGCTCACTAGATCAGGGGAGCATTAATCAGCCCCAGCATTTT,CASSLDQGSINQPQHF